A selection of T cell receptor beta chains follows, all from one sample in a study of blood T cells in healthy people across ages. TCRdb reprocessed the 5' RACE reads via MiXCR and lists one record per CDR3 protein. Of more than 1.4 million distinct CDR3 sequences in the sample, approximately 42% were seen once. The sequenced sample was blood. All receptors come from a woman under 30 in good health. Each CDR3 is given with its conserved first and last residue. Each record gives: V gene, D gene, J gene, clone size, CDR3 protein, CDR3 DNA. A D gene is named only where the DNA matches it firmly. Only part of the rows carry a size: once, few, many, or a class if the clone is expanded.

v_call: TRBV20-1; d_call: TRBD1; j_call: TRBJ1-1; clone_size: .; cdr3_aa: CSAQTGGGNTEAFF; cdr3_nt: TGCAGTGCTCAAACAGGGGGCGGGAACACTGAAGCTTTCTTT
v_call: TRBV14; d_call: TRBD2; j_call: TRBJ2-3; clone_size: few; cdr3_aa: CASSQRGESTDTQYF; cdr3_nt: TGTGCCAGCAGCCAGCGGGGGGAGAGCACAGATACGCAGTATTTT
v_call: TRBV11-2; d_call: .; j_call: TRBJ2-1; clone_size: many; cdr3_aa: CASSFSRNNEQFF; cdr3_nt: TGTGCCAGCAGCTTCTCCCGGAACAATGAGCAGTTCTTC
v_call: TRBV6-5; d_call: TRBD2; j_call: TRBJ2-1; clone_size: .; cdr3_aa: CASSFNPTSGGDNEQFF; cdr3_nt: TGTGCCAGCAGTTTCAACCCGACTAGCGGGGGGGACAATGAGCAGTTCTTC
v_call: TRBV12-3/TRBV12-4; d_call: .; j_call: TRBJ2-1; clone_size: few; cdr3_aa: CASSLSQGIFNEQFF; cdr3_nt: TGTGCCAGCAGTTTAAGCCAGGGAATCTTCAATGAGCAGTTCTTC
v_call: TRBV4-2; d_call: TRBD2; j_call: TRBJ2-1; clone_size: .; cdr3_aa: CASSLPLAYNEQFF; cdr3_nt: TGTGCCAGCAGCCTACCACTAGCGTACAATGAGCAGTTCTTC
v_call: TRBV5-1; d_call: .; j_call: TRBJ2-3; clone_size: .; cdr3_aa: CASSFTGTSTDTQYF; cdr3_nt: TGCGCCAGCAGCTTCACAGGGACCAGCACAGATACGCAGTATTTT
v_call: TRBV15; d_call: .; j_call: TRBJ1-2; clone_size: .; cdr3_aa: CATSRDSGIYGYTF; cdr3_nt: TGTGCCACCAGCAGAGATAGTGGGATCTATGGCTACACCTTC
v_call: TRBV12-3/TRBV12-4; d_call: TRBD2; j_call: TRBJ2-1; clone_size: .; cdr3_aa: CATGGRTYEQFF; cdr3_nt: TGTGCCACTGGCGGGAGGACCTACGAGCAGTTCTTC
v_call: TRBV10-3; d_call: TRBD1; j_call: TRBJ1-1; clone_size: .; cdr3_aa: CAIGVGRQGNTEAFF; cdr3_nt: TGTGCCATCGGTGTGGGCAGACAGGGGAACACTGAAGCTTTCTTT
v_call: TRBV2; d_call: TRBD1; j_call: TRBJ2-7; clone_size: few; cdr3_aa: CASRAPGGDYEQYF; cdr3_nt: TGTGCCAGCAGGGCCCCAGGGGGCGATTACGAGCAGTACTTC
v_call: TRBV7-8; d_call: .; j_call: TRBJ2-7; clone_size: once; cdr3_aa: CASSLEPPSYYNEQYF; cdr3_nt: TGTGCCAGCAGCTTAGAACCACCTAGCTACTACAATGAGCAGTACTTC
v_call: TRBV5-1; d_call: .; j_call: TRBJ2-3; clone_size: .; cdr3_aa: CASSPQSGTDTQYF; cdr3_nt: TGCGCCAGCAGCCCCCAATCGGGCACAGATACGCAGTATTTT
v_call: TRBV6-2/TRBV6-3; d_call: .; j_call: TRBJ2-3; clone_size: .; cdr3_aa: CAGRAGSTDTQYF; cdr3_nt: TGTGCCGGGCGGGCGGGGAGCACAGATACGCAGTATTTT
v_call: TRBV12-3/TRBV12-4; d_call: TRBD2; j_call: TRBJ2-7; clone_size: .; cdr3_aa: CASSPWTSGSEQYF; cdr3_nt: TGTGCCAGCAGTCCTTGGACTAGCGGGAGTGAGCAGTACTTC
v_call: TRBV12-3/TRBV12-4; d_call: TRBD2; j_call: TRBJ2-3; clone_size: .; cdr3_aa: CASSGASGLGYAQYF; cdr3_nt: TGTGCCAGCAGTGGCGCTAGCGGGTTGGGCTATGCGCAGTATTTT
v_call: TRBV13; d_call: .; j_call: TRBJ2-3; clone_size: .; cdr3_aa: CASSLRVGSADTQYF; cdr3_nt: TGTGCCAGCAGCTTAAGAGTCGGTTCGGCAGATACGCAGTATTTT
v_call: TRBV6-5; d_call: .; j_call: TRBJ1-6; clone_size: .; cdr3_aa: CASMRVENNSPLHF; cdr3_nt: TGTGCCAGCATGAGGGTGGAGAATAATTCACCCCTCCACTTT
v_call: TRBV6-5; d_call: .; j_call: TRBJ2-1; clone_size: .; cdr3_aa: CASSYSHLRGYNEQFF; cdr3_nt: TGTGCCAGCAGTTACTCACACTTGCGGGGCTACAATGAGCAGTTCTTC
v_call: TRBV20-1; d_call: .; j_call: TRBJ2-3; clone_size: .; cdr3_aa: CSARDQEGGTNTQYF; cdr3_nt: TGCAGTGCTAGAGATCAGGAGGGTGGCACAAATACGCAGTATTTT
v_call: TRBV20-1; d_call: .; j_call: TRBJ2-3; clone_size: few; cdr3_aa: CSAPLGMGSVDTQYF; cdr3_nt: TGCAGTGCCCCCCTCGGGATGGGGAGCGTAGATACGCAGTATTTT
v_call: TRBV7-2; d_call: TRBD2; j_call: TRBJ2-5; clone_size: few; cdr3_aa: CASSANLGLAGETQYF; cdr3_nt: TGTGCCAGCAGCGCCAATTTGGGACTAGCCGGGGAGACCCAGTACTTC
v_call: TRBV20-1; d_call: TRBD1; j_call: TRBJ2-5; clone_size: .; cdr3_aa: CRAAGGNEQYF; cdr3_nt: TGCAGGGCGGCAGGGGGCAATGAGCAGTACTTC
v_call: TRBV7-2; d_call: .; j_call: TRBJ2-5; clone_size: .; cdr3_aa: CASSLGGRKETQYF; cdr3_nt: TGTGCCAGCAGCTTAGGTGGGAGGAAAGAGACCCAGTACTTC